One sample yielded the 13 T cell receptor beta chains listed below, sequenced in a study of T cells in Graves' hyperthyroidism and ophthalmopathy. From RNA transcripts, TCR beta CDR3 regions were amplified. The HTBI primer set drove a first-round RT-PCR of the TCR CDR3. One entry per CDR3 protein results from TCRdb running MiXCR on the multiplex PCR reads. In the table there are a few hundred thousand distinct CDR3 sequences, less than 20% of which are singletons. Source material: blood. The source of these receptors is a woman aged 45-60 years with Graves' hyperthyroidism.

This clonotype was counted many times. V is TRBV3-1 and J is TRBJ2-7, with a weak D call TRBD1 (7 bases). Germline V gene lookup returns CDR1 LGHDT and CDR2 YNNKEL (reference sequence). Trimming stripped 4 bases from V and 5 bases from J, with 15 bases between. The CDR3 runs to 14 residues. The CDR3 DNA sequence: TGTGCCAGCAGCCCCCGAGGGGGCGGGGACGAGCAGTACTTC. This sequence encodes CASSPRGGGDEQYF.

This clonotype was observed at least ten times. The genes are TRBV7-3 and TRBJ2-2; 7 nucleotides align to TRBD1. CDR3 length: 15 amino acids. J was trimmed by 5 bases and V by 5 bases; bases with no gene match: 8. The V gene's germline CDR1 is SGHTA and CDR2 FQGTGA. The CDR3, as DNA: TGTGCCAGCAGCCTGGGCCAGGGGGAGACCGGGGAGCTGTTTTTT. Its protein product is CASSLGQGETGELFF.

The chain links TRBV5-4 to TRBJ1-6, with a possible D match to TRBD1 (5 bases). The V gene lost 0 bases and the J gene lost 10 bases, with 14 bases spanning the gap. Germline V gene data show CDR1 as SGHNT and CDR2 as YYREEE (reference sequence). The CDR3 is 15 residues long. The CDR3 nucleotides are TGTGCCAGCAGCTTGGGGAGCAGGGATGGATCACCCCTCCACTTT. It translates to CASSLGSRDGSPLHF.

The chain employs TRBV11-3 and TRBJ2-2; a possible D gene is TRBD1 (5 bases). V dropped 5 bases and J dropped 2 bases, with 18 bases sitting between them. Per germline, CDR1 SGHNT and CDR2 YENEEA. The CDR3 runs to 17 residues. The CDR3, as DNA: TGTGCCAGCAGCGGTGGAACAGGAGCACGAAACACCGGGGAGCTGTTTTTT. Its translation: CASSGGTGARNTGELFF.

The chain employs TRBV20-1 and TRBJ2-1; the D is unclear. The germline gives CDR1 DFQATT, CDR2 SNEGSKA (reference sequence). V lost 6 bases and J lost 8, with 17 bases in between. This CDR3 is 13 amino acids long. In DNA, the CDR3 is TGCAGTGCCCCACATGCTGGGCGATATGAGCAGTTCTTC. Its translation is CSAPHAGRYEQFF.

This clonotype was detected a few times. V and J are TRBV20-1 and TRBJ2-1; TRBD2 agrees at 14 bases. There are 15 residues in the CDR3. The J segment lost 8 bases and the V segment lost 4 bases, leaving 7 bases of the junction unmatched. From germline, CDR1 is DFQATT and CDR2 SNEGSKA (reference sequence). The DNA for the CDR3 is TGCAGTGCTACTGGGACTAGCGGGAGTGGCGATGAGCAGTTCTTC. Translated: CSATGTSGSGDEQFF.

This clonotype was recorded many times. The V gene is TRBV19, the J gene TRBJ2-5; 8 bases match TRBD1. The junction had 9 bases not matched to a gene; V was cut back by 0 bases and J by 6 bases. CDR3 length: 16 amino acids. Germline assignment: CDR1 LNHDA and CDR2 SQIVND (reference sequence). The CDR3 here is CASSIDETGVRQTQYF. The CDR3 nucleotides are TGTGCCAGTAGTATAGATGAGACAGGGGTTCGACAGACCCAGTACTTC.

CDR3 sequence: CASLPGTSGRSPYNEQFF. The CDR3 DNA follows: TGTGCCAGCCTCCCCGGGACTAGCGGGAGGAGTCCCTACAATGAGCAGTTCTTC. The chain has TRBV28 and TRBJ2-1; 15 nucleotides agree with TRBD2. Germline V gene data show CDR1 as MDHEN and CDR2 as SYDVKM. This CDR3 is built from 18 residues. V lost 8 bases, J lost 2 bases, and 10 bases stayed unmatched.

This clonotype was seen a handful of times. This chain uses TRBV20-1 with TRBJ1-2, with D possibly matching TRBD1 (6 bases). V was pared by 0 bases and J by 2 bases, with 10 bases between. The CDR3 sequence is 14 residues long. Germline lookup yields CDR1 DFQATT and CDR2 SNEGSKA (reference sequence). CDR3 sequence: CSARDAGGNYGYTF. CDR3 DNA: TGCAGTGCTAGAGATGCGGGGGGCAACTATGGCTACACCTTC.

This clonotype was counted many times. The V gene is TRBV28, the J gene TRBJ2-3; D ambiguous. CDR3 size: 12 residues. Trimming took 1 base from V and 4 from J, leaving 3 bases between them. Germline assignment: CDR1 MDHEN and CDR2 SYDVKM. The CDR3 nucleotides read TGTGCCAGCAGTTTATTATCAGATACGCAGTATTTT. Translating it yields CASSLLSDTQYF.

This clonotype was seen many times. The V and J genes are TRBV7-3 and TRBJ2-2; 10 positions match TRBD2. V gave up 7 bases and J gave up 5 bases; unmatched junction bases: 10. From germline, CDR1 is SGHTA and CDR2 FQGTGA. The CDR3 runs 16 residues. CDR3 DNA: TGTGCCAGCAACATTCGGACTAGCGGTGTAACCGGGGAGCTGTTTTTT. It encodes CASNIRTSGVTGELFF.

This clonotype was counted ten times or more. The gene calls are TRBV11-2 and TRBJ2-7; TRBD2 matches at 10 bases. This CDR3 is 14 amino acids long. J lost 2 bases, V lost 5 bases, and 3 bases had no gene match. CDR1 is SGHAT and CDR2 is FQNNGV in the germline V gene. This chain's CDR3 is CASSRTSGAYEQYF. Written as DNA, the CDR3 is TGTGCCAGCAGCCGCACTAGCGGGGCCTACGAGCAGTACTTC.

This clonotype was counted ten times or more. The chain employs TRBV7-2 and TRBJ2-3, with D possibly matching TRBD1 (6 bases). The length of the CDR3 is 13 residues. V was pared by 4 bases and J by 4 bases, with 9 bases between. Germline CDR1 SGHTA, CDR2 FQGNSA. The DNA for the CDR3 is TGTGCCAGCAGCTCCCCAGGGGCAGATACGCAGTATTTT. Translated, it gives CASSSPGADTQYF.